These T cell receptor beta chains were read from a single sample in a study of neurological immune-mediated disorders. TCRdb reprocessed the 5' RACE reads via MiXCR and lists one record per CDR3 protein. Counted here are almost 30,000 distinct CDR3 sequences, about an eighth occurring once; the ten biggest clones make up about 5.6%. Sequenced material: PBMCs. The source of these receptors is a woman aged 60-75 years in good health. Both conserved end residues are part of each CDR3. The D gene is left open where the match is weak. Some rows have no size entry. The others give once, few or many, or a class for an expanded clone.

J	D	V	size	DNA	CDR3
TRBJ2-1	TRBD2	TRBV12-3/TRBV12-4	many	TGTGCCAGCAGAGTTCTTGCGGGGGGCCCTTTAAGCTCCTACAATGAGCAGTTCTTC	CASRVLAGGPLSSYNEQFF
TRBJ2-5	-	TRBV5-1	medium-sized	TGCGCCAGCAGCGCGAGAGGGGGAGAGACCCAGTACTTC	CASSARGGETQYF
TRBJ2-7	-	TRBV27	many	TGTGCCAGCAGTTCGGGCCGCCAGGGCGAGCAGTACTTC	CASSSGRQGEQYF
TRBJ2-4	-	TRBV12-3/TRBV12-4	many	TGTGCCAGCACTCGTGGACCCGGGGACATTCAGTACTTC	CASTRGPGDIQYF
TRBJ1-1	-	TRBV5-1	many	TGCGCCAGCAGCTTATATCGGGACACTGAAGCTTTCTTT	CASSLYRDTEAFF
TRBJ2-6	-	TRBV12-3/TRBV12-4	many	TGTGCCAGCAGTTTAGGGATAGGCGTCTCTGGGGCCAACGTCCTGACTTTC	CASSLGIGVSGANVLTF
TRBJ2-2	-	TRBV18	-	TGTGCCAGCTCACAGACTAGAGGCGGGGAGCTGTTTTTT	CASSQTRGGELFF
TRBJ2-6	-	TRBV5-1	-	TGCTCCAGCAGCTTGGCGAACTCTGGGTCCAACGTCCTGACTTTC	CSSSLANSGSNVLTF
TRBJ2-3	-	TRBV10-3	many	TGTGCCATCAGCGGTTCAGGGGCAGAAACAGATACGCAGTATTTT	CAISGSGAETDTQYF
TRBJ1-5	-	TRBV15	many	TGTGCCACCAGCAGAGGAGGCCGCGGGAATCAGCCCCAGCATTTT	CATSRGGRGNQPQHF
TRBJ1-5	-	TRBV25-1	many	TGTGCCAGCAGTGAATTTGGGGCCGATCAGCCCCAGCATTTT	CASSEFGADQPQHF
TRBJ1-4	-	TRBV25-1	-	TGTGTTAGCAGTGAATGGGGGGTGGACGAAAAACTGTTTTTT	CVSSEWGVDEKLFF
TRBJ2-7	-	TRBV5-1	many	TGCGCCAGCAGCTTGGTTGGGCCCCAGGATCACTACGAGCAGTACTTC	CASSLVGPQDHYEQYF
TRBJ1-6	-	TRBV5-1	many	TGCGCCAGCAGCTCCGACATAACGGGTTCACCCCTCCACTTT	CASSSDITGSPLHF
TRBJ2-7	TRBD1	TRBV7-2	many	TGTGCCAGCAGCTTGGGGACAGGCCTCTACGAGCAGTACTTC	CASSLGTGLYEQYF
TRBJ2-7	-	TRBV5-1	many	TGCGCCAGCAGCCAGTCGGCGGGAACCCAATACGAGCAGTACTTC	CASSQSAGTQYEQYF
TRBJ2-3	-	TRBV20-1	many	TGCAGTGCTAGAGTGCCGGGGGCAGATACGCAGTATTTT	CSARVPGADTQYF
TRBJ2-1	TRBD2	TRBV6-4	many	TGTGCCAGCAGTTATAGCGGGGGGGCCTCTGAGCAGTTCTTC	CASSYSGGASEQFF
TRBJ2-3	TRBD1	TRBV7-2	many	TGTGCCAGCAGCTTAGCGGGGAGACAGGGGGCAGATACGCAGTATTTT	CASSLAGRQGADTQYF
TRBJ2-3	-	TRBV5-1	many	TGCGCCAGCAGCCCACGGGGGAGCACAGATACGCAGTATTTT	CASSPRGSTDTQYF
TRBJ2-1	TRBD2	TRBV6-6	many	TGTGCCAGCAGTGAGGGACTAGCTACCTACAATGAGCAGTTCTTC	CASSEGLATYNEQFF
TRBJ2-1	TRBD1	TRBV5-1	many	TGCGCCAGCAGCTTGATGGGACAGAGCAATGAGCAGTTCTTC	CASSLMGQSNEQFF